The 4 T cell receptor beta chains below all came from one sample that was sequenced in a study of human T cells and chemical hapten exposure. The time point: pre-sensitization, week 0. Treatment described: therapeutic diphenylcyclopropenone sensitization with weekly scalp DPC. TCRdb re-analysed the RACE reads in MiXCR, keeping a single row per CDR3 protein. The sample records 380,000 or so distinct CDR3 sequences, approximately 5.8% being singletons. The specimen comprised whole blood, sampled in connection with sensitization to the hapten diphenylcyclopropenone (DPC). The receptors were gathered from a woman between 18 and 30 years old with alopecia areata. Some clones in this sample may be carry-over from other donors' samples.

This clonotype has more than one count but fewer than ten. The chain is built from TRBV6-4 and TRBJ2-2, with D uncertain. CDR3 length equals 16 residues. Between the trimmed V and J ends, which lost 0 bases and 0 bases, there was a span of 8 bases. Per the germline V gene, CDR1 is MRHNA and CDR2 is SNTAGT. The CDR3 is CASSDSAEANTGELFF. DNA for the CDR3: TGTGCCAGCAGTGACTCTGCGGAAGCGAACACCGGGGAGCTGTTTTTT.

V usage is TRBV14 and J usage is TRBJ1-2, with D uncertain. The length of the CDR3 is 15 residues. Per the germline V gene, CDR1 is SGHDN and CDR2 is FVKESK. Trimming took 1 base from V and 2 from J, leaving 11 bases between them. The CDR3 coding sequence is TGTGCCAGCAGCCAAGGTTATACGGAAAACTATGGCTACACCTTC. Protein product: CASSQGYTENYGYTF.

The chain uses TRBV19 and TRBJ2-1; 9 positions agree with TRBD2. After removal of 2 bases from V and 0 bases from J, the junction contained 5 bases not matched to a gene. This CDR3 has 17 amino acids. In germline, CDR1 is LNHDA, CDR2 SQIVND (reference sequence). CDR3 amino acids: CASSISGLATSYNEQFF. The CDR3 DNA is TGTGCCAGTAGTATATCTGGACTAGCGACCTCCTACAATGAGCAGTTCTTC.

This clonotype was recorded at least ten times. The DNA of the CDR3 is TGTGCCAGCAGTTACGGGACTTGGGAAATAGGCAATGAGCAGTTCTTC. Its protein product is CASSYGTWEIGNEQFF. The chain joins TRBV6-2 or TRBV6-3 to TRBJ2-1; tentatively, D is TRBD2 (6 bases). V gave up 2 bases and J gave up 6 bases, with 17 bases separating them. Germline CDR1 MNHEY, CDR2 SVGEGT. CDR3 size: 16 residues.